A single sample gave rise to the 14 T cell receptor beta chains below, sequenced in a study of blood T cell repertoires in COVID-19. Generated by immunoSEQ multiplex PCR, the TCRdb table keeps only in-frame clones and is missing some. The sample lists about 210,000 clones, 85% occurring once. Material for sequencing was peripheral blood. The receptors shown here come from a man aged 55-75 years with COVID-19, enrolled during active disease.

This clone was detected only a few times. Other nucleotide sequences from this sample produce the same CDR3. This rearrangement joins TRBV2 to TRBJ1-5; D perhaps matches TRBD1 (6 bases). V lost 6 bases and J 2 bases, leaving 14 bases between the germline ends. The CDR3 has 15 amino acids. Germline V CDR1 and CDR2: SNHLY, FYNNEI. The DNA of the CDR3 is TGTGCCAGCAGCCCGACAGGATTCGGCAATCAGCCCCAGCATTTT. Translated: CASSPTGFGNQPQHF.

The chain uses TRBV19 and TRBJ1-6; 9 bases match TRBD1. This CDR3 spans 16 amino acids. Germline CDR1 LNHDA, CDR2 SQIVND (reference sequence). Trimming removed 5 bases from V and 7 bases from J; junction bases left unmatched: 9. For the CDR3, the DNA is TGTGCCAGTAGTTTTTCAACAGGGGGCCGGAATTCACCCCTCCACTTT. Its protein is CASSFSTGGRNSPLHF.

The DNA for the CDR3 is TGCGCCAGCAGCTATGGAACTAGCGGGAGGGAGACCCAGTACTTC. It is translated as CASSYGTSGRETQYF. J is TRBJ2-5 and V is TRBV5-1; 12 bases fit TRBD2. CDR3 length: 15 residues. CDR1 and CDR2 from the germline V gene are SGHRS and YFSETQ. Unmatched junction bases numbered 5, after V lost 3 bases and J lost 5 bases.

The chain recombines TRBV29-1 with TRBJ1-1, with D uncertain. The CDR3 length is 12 residues. CDR1 and CDR2 from the germline V gene are SQVTM and ANQGSEA. CDR3 in amino acids: CRAETMNTEAFF. The CDR3 region has the DNA TGCAGAGCGGAGACTATGAACACTGAAGCTTTCTTT.

The chain uses TRBV15 and TRBJ1-2, with a possible D match to TRBD1 (5 bases). The CDR3 totals 15 residues. Trimming left V 1 base short and J 7 bases short, with 16 bases between. CDR1 is LNHNV, CDR2 YYDKDF, per germline (reference sequence). This chain's CDR3 is CATSRVGAAWGGYTF. CDR3 in DNA: TGTGCCACCAGCAGAGTAGGGGCCGCCTGGGGTGGCTACACCTTC.

The chain employs TRBV2 and TRBJ1-2, with D possibly being TRBD1 (5 bases). Trimming left V 7 bases short and J 2 bases short, with 17 bases between. The germline V gene encodes CDR1 SNHLY and CDR2 FYNNEI. The CDR3 totals 15 residues. This chain's CDR3 is CASTRDSRQNYGYTF. The DNA of the CDR3 is TGTGCCAGCACCAGGGACTCTCGACAGAACTATGGCTACACCTTC.

The rearrangement uses TRBV2 and TRBJ2-7, with a weak D call TRBD2 (6 bases). Germline V gives CDR1 SNHLY, CDR2 FYNNEI. The CDR3 is made up of 14 amino acids. V lost 4 bases to trimming and J lost 2 bases, with 12 bases between them. CDR3 amino acids: CASSVSLAPYEQYF. CDR3 nucleotide sequence: TGTGCCAGCAGTGTTTCACTAGCCCCCTACGAGCAGTACTTC.

The rearrangement uses TRBV10-3 and TRBJ1-2; D is ambiguous. The ends were cut back, 6 bases at V and 0 bases at J, with 8 bases in the middle. The CDR3 loop spans 13 amino acids. Germline-derived CDR1 and CDR2 are ENHRY and SYGVKD. The CDR3: CAISPGTNYGYTF. CDR3 DNA sequence: TGTGCCATCAGCCCCGGTACTAACTATGGCTACACCTTC.

This clone was seen just once. This chain links TRBV7-9 with TRBJ2-1, with 10 bases aligning to TRBD2. Unmatched junction bases numbered 22, after V lost 5 bases and J lost 9 bases. Germline loops: CDR1 SEHNR, CDR2 FQNEAQ (reference sequence). This CDR3 is 19 amino acids long. The CDR3 loop reads CASSRRPGSGRTRPSEQFF. CDR3 bases: TGTGCCAGCAGCCGACGGCCGGGTAGCGGGAGGACCCGGCCGAGTGAGCAGTTCTTC.

This chain uses TRBV28 with TRBJ2-7; 10 bases are shared with TRBD2. This CDR3 region has 15 residues. Germline CDR1 and CDR2: MDHEN and SYDVKM. The V and J ends lost 6 bases and 2 bases, in that order; junction bases with no gene match: 7. The CDR3 loop is CASREASGRAYEQYF. The CDR3 DNA reads as TGTGCCAGCAGGGAAGCGAGCGGGAGGGCCTACGAGCAGTACTTC.

This clone was recorded once. The V call is TRBV18, the J call TRBJ1-1; 9 bases map to TRBD1. This CDR3 spans 14 amino acids. Germline CDR1 reads KGHSH; CDR2 reads LQKENI. Germline trimming cut 3 bases from V and 6 bases from J; bases unmatched to any gene: 5. In DNA form, the CDR3 reads TGTGCCAGCTCACCGCTACAGGGGGCGTCTGAAGCTTTCTTT. It yields the protein CASSPLQGASEAFF.

V is TRBV18 and J is TRBJ1-1; 10 bases align to TRBD1. V dropped 0 bases and J dropped 2; count of bases not matched to a gene: 3. Germline V lookup: CDR1 KGHSH, CDR2 LQKENI. The CDR3 is 16 residues long. The CDR3 loop is CASSPPGTGANTEAFF. Here the CDR3 DNA reads TGTGCCAGCTCACCACCCGGGACAGGGGCAAACACTGAAGCTTTCTTT.

This sequence joins TRBV5-1 and TRBJ2-3; 14 nucleotides agree with TRBD2. V dropped 8 bases and J dropped 1; count of bases not matched to a gene: 12. Germline CDR1 is SGHRS and CDR2 is YFSETQ. The CDR3 length is 18 residues. Written as DNA, the CDR3 is TGCGCCAGTGGACTAGCGGGAGGCCAAATAAGGGGCACAGATACGCAGTATTTT. Its protein product is CASGLAGGQIRGTDTQYF.

This clone is a singleton in its sample. The V and J genes are TRBV5-1 and TRBJ1-4; D might be TRBD1 (6 bases). Trimming cost V 4 bases and J 3 bases, with 16 bases left between them. CDR1 and CDR2 (germline): SGHRS, YFSETQ. This CDR3 has 16 residues. CDR3 sequence: CASSLPQGTANEKLFF. The CDR3, as DNA: TGCGCCAGCAGCCTTCCCCAGGGGACCGCTAATGAAAAACTGTTTTTT.